This T cell receptor beta chain derives from a study of Tregs in tolerant kidney transplant recipients. This CDR3 has 14 residues. Germline V gives CDR1 SGHNT, CDR2 YENEEA. Trimming removed 5 bases from V and 5 bases from J; junction bases left unmatched: 7. Overall study results and limits: Tregs expanded with activated donor B cells seemed most donor-specific.

Libraries were prepared by immunoSEQ multiplex PCR; TCRdb keeps only in-frame clonotypes and omits some of them. The table includes about 240,000 clones, roughly 80% detected once. With respect to this clone: Its matching antigen is unknown. The same CDR3 can be traced to other DNA sequences in this sample.

Unstimulated regulatory T cells (CD4+CD25+CD127-), CD4+CD25- non-regulatory cells, CD4 and CD8 cells were FACS-sorted from thawed PBMCs. The sequenced sample consisted of CD4+ T cells from blood. The chain has TRBV11-3 and TRBJ2-7, with TRBD2 matching over 9 bases. The origin of this receptor is a human donor in good health. For the CDR3, the DNA is TGTGCCAGCAGCCGGGGGATAGCGGGAGACGAGCAGTACTTC. It is translated as CASSRGIAGDEQYF.